This T cell receptor beta chain was identified in a study of T cell responses to AZD1222 COVID-19 vaccine. The protocol was immunoSEQ multiplex PCR, while the TCRdb copy is restricted to in-frame clones and leaves out a portion. The sample has around 89,000 clones; roughly 90% are singletons. A single count supports this clone. The antigen remains unidentified. The CDR3 is 14 amino acids. The V end lost 1 base, the J end lost 1 base, and 8 bases lay between the germline ends. CDR1 is LGHNT and CDR2 is FRNRAP in the germline V gene. General study results and limits: Once two AZD1222 doses were given, Spike-specific TCR breadth and depth went up. Donors in the cohort were predominantly white British and more often female, and clonal diversity was possibly underestimated. Among AZD1222 vaccinees, only six or seven were seropositive at baseline.

The chain carries TRBV12-5 and TRBJ2-7, with no clear D. The clonotype was recovered from an adult in good health. This material consisted of peripheral blood, taken on day 0 of AZD1222 vaccination. The CDR3 bases are TGTGCTAGTGGTTTGGGACCAAGATCCTACGAGCAGTACTTC. Translating gives CASGLGPRSYEQYF. Looking up the rest from reference TRBV12-5 and TRBJ2-7 gives the full variable domain: DARVTQTPRHKVTEMGQEVTMRCQPILGHNTVFWYRQTMMQGLELLAYFRNRAPLDDSGMPKDRFSAEMPDATLATLKIQPSEPRDSAVYFCASGLGPRSYEQYFGPGTRLTVT.